A selection of T cell receptor beta chains follows, all from one sample in a study of T cell responses to AZD1222 COVID-19 vaccine. The protocol was immunoSEQ multiplex PCR, while the TCRdb copy is restricted to in-frame clones and leaves out a portion. Altogether 99,000 or so clones are present, about 94% being singletons, with the ten largest covering about 5%. Sequencing was performed on peripheral blood, taken on day 0 of AZD1222 vaccination. These TCRs come from an adult in good health. CDR3s include the opening cysteine and the closing phenylalanine or tryptophan. Each record gives: D gene, clone size, V gene, J gene, CDR3 protein, CDR3 DNA. D genes are given only for firm matches. The size field is filled for only some rows; it gives once, few, many or a size class.

D: .
size: few
V: TRBV7-2
J: TRBJ1-1
CDR3: CASSLQGRYPEAFF
DNA: TGTGCCAGCAGCTTGCAGGGCCGGTACCCTGAAGCTTTCTTT

D: .
size: .
V: TRBV10-3
J: TRBJ2-3
CDR3: CAISHRAGERSDTQYF
DNA: TGTGCCATCAGTCACAGGGCGGGAGAAAGGTCAGATACGCAGTATTTT

D: .
size: .
V: TRBV7-2
J: TRBJ2-5
CDR3: CASIRSVQETQYF
DNA: TGTGCCAGCATCCGGTCCGTTCAAGAGACCCAGTACTTC

D: .
size: .
V: TRBV28
J: TRBJ2-1
CDR3: CASSLSRGTEFF
DNA: TGTGCCAGCAGTCTCAGTAGGGGGACGGAGTTCTTC

D: .
size: once
V: TRBV7-3
J: TRBJ2-7
CDR3: CASSLPQVPHYEQYF
DNA: TGTGCCAGCAGCTTACCCCAGGTCCCACACTACGAGCAGTACTTC

D: .
size: .
V: TRBV6-5
J: TRBJ1-6
CDR3: CASSPTGGDNSPLHF
DNA: TGTGCCAGCAGCCCGACAGGCGGGGATAATTCACCCCTCCACTTT

D: .
size: .
V: TRBV7-9
J: TRBJ2-7
CDR3: CASSPPSTKPYEQYF
DNA: TGTGCCAGCAGTCCCCCATCCACTAAACCTTACGAGCAGTACTTC

D: TRBD1
size: .
V: TRBV11-1
J: TRBJ2-2
CDR3: CASSLRTGNTGELFF
DNA: TGTGCCAGCAGCTTACGGACAGGGAACACCGGGGAGCTGTTTTTT

D: TRBD1
size: few
V: TRBV30
J: TRBJ1-1
CDR3: CAWDRGVGTEAFF
DNA: TGTGCCTGGGACAGGGGGGTGGGGACTGAAGCTTTCTTT

D: .
size: .
V: TRBV2
J: TRBJ1-5
CDR3: CASSTSNQPQHF
DNA: TGTGCCAGCAGTACCAGCAATCAGCCCCAGCATTTT

D: .
size: .
V: TRBV18
J: TRBJ2-2
CDR3: CASSYEEAPYTGELFF
DNA: TGTGCCAGCTCATACGAGGAAGCACCCTACACCGGGGAGCTGTTTTTT

D: .
size: .
V: TRBV7-7
J: TRBJ2-1
CDR3: CASSLDSGIRPNEQFF
DNA: TGTGCTAGCAGCTTAGACTCCGGGATAAGGCCCAATGAGCAGTTCTTC

D: .
size: once
V: TRBV4-1
J: TRBJ1-5
CDR3: CASSDTRGGAQPQHF
DNA: TGCGCCAGCAGTGACACACGCGGGGGCGCTCAGCCCCAGCATTTT

D: .
size: few
V: TRBV6-1
J: TRBJ2-6
CDR3: CASSGFQGSGANVLTF
DNA: TGTGCCAGCAGTGGTTTTCAGGGTTCTGGGGCCAACGTCCTGACTTTC

D: TRBD1
size: .
V: TRBV5-1
J: TRBJ1-6
CDR3: CASSSVRQGGNSPLHF
DNA: TGCGCCAGCAGCTCCGTAAGACAGGGAGGGAATTCACCCCTCCACTTT

D: .
size: .
V: TRBV24-1
J: TRBJ2-5
CDR3: CATPLPPQRATGGRPSTSVYF
DNA: .

D: .
size: .
V: TRBV9
J: TRBJ1-3
CDR3: CASSVSLATAGNTIYF
DNA: TGTGCCAGCAGCGTTTCCCTCGCCACCGCTGGAAACACCATATATTTT

D: .
size: once
V: TRBV19
J: TRBJ1-6
CDR3: CASKGIGNPSPLHF
DNA: TGTGCCAGTAAAGGGATCGGAAACCCTTCACCCCTCCACTTT

D: .
size: .
V: TRBV19
J: TRBJ2-1
CDR3: CASSIGWGVDEQFF
DNA: TGTGCCAGTAGTATAGGATGGGGGGTCGATGAGCAGTTCTTC

D: .
size: .
V: TRBV21-1
J: TRBJ2-7
CDR3: CASKGRRVYEQYF
DNA: TGTGCCAGCAAAGGGCGCAGGGTTTACGAGCAGTACTTC

D: .
size: .
V: TRBV6-5
J: TRBJ1-4
CDR3: CASMGGDTDEKLFF
DNA: TGTGCCAGCATGGGGGGGGACACGGATGAAAAACTGTTTTTT

D: TRBD1
size: .
V: TRBV19
J: TRBJ1-5
CDR3: CASYPTGTGDVQPQHF
DNA: TGTGCCAGTTACCCAACCGGGACAGGGGATGTGCAGCCCCAGCATTTT

D: .
size: .
V: TRBV2
J: TRBJ2-2
CDR3: CASSLDFSANTGELFF
DNA: TGTGCCAGCAGTCTGGATTTTTCCGCGAACACCGGGGAGCTGTTTTTT

D: TRBD2
size: .
V: TRBV10-2
J: TRBJ2-3
CDR3: CASRTSGNTDTQYF
DNA: TGCGCCAGCCGGACTAGCGGCAACACAGATACGCAGTATTTT

D: TRBD2
size: .
V: TRBV18
J: TRBJ2-3
CDR3: CASSQGTGTSGRDTQYF
DNA: TGTGCCAGCTCTCAGGGTACCGGGACTAGCGGGAGAGATACGCAGTATTTT